Listed here are 3 T cell receptor beta chains from one sample, sequenced in a study of blood T cell repertoires in COVID-19. Here immunoSEQ multiplex PCR was the method, and the copy in TCRdb shows in-frame clones only, minus some. This repertoire shows some 230,000 clones, 65% to 85% found once; its top ten account for 2% to 2.5%. Source material: peripheral blood. All receptors come from a woman aged 55 to 70 with acute or convalescent COVID-19.

The gene calls are TRBV5-1 and TRBJ2-6, with D tentatively TRBD2 (5 bases). CDR1 is SGHRS, CDR2 YFSETQ, per germline. Between the trimmed V and J ends, which lost 5 bases and 4 bases, there was a span of 10 bases. The CDR3 covers 14 residues. The CDR3 DNA is TGCGCCAGCAGGGAGGCTTTGGGGGCCAACGTCCTGACTTTC. Translation: CASREALGANVLTF.

The chain couples TRBV12-3 or TRBV12-4 to TRBJ2-5; D possibly corresponds to TRBD1 (6 bases). The CDR3 runs 13 residues. The V and J ends lost 7 bases and 5 bases respectively, with 14 bases between them. The CDR3 DNA reads TGTGCCAGCAAAAGGACAGACGGGGAGACCCAGTACTTC. Residues: CASKRTDGETQYF.

J is TRBJ1-1 and V is TRBV19; 7 bases fit TRBD1. J lost 1 base, V lost 6 bases, and 23 bases had no gene match. This CDR3 region has 20 residues. Per the germline V gene, CDR1 is LNHDA and CDR2 is SQIVND (reference sequence). CDR3 amino acids: CASSLARTGRGYAGNTEAFF. The CDR3 DNA sequence: TGTGCCAGTAGCCTCGCCCGGACAGGAAGGGGGTATGCGGGGAACACTGAAGCTTTCTTT.